This is a list of T cell receptor beta chains from one sample in a study of T cells in tuberculosis. Some clones are missing from TCRdb's copy, which holds only in-frame ones; the method was immunoSEQ multiplex PCR. The sample lists around 32,000 clones, approximately 93% seen once, with around 8.5% in the top ten. The sample consisted of PBMCs. The receptor set was obtained from a donor under 30 with latent tuberculosis or without tuberculosis infection. Both conserved end residues are part of each CDR3. A D gene is named only where the DNA matches it firmly. The size of a clone is reported for some rows only, either as once, few or many, or as a class for expanded clones.

V	size	D	J	CDR3	DNA
TRBV9	NA	NA	TRBJ1-1	CASSVAEHTEAFF	TGTGCCAGCAGCGTAGCTGAGCACACTGAAGCTTTCTTT
TRBV5-1	once	TRBD2	TRBJ2-3	CASSLGLAGVAGTDTQYF	TGCGCCAGCAGCTTGGGACTAGCGGGAGTAGCTGGCACAGATACGCAGTATTTT
TRBV7-3	NA	TRBD1	TRBJ2-1	CASSLGWTGDGPQFF	TGTGCCAGCAGCCTTGGTTGGACAGGGGACGGGCCCCAGTTCTTC
TRBV7-2	NA	TRBD2	TRBJ2-1	CASSSAVFSGRVTYNEQFF	TGTGCCAGCAGCTCGGCTGTCTTTAGCGGGAGGGTAACTTACAATGAGCAGTTCTTC
TRBV10-3	NA	NA	TRBJ2-3	CAISESGIAQTLRDTQYF	TGTGCCATCAGTGAGTCAGGAATTGCTCAAACACTAAGGGATACGCAGTATTTT
TRBV27	medium-sized	TRBD2	TRBJ2-7	CASQGLAGYEQYF	TGTGCCAGCCAGGGACTAGCGGGTTACGAGCAGTACTTC
TRBV27	NA	NA	TRBJ2-7	CASRIIGERLYF	TGTGCCAGCAGGATCATCGGGGAGCGTCTGTACTTC
TRBV5-4	NA	TRBD1	TRBJ1-1	CASSPQGAPPEAFF	TGTGCCAGCAGCCCACAGGGGGCCCCTCCTGAAGCTTTCTTT
TRBV6-1	NA	NA	TRBJ2-2	CASSEVIRTSSSGELFF	TGTGCCAGCAGTGAAGTGATAAGAACTAGCAGTTCCGGGGAGCTGTTTTTT
TRBV11-2	NA	TRBD2	TRBJ2-2	CASRPISGRANRELFF	TGTGCCAGCCGCCCCATTTCCGGGAGGGCTAACCGGGAGCTGTTTTTT
TRBV4-2	NA	TRBD2	TRBJ2-1	CASSQEGSREGAYEQFF	TGTGCCAGCAGCCAAGAAGGATCGCGGGAGGGGGCATATGAGCAGTTCTTC
TRBV19	NA	NA	TRBJ1-1	CASTIKGGTEAFF	TGTGCCAGTACCATAAAGGGAGGCACTGAAGCTTTCTTT
TRBV7-2	NA	NA	TRBJ2-7	CASSLPSYEQYF	TGTGCCAGCAGCTTACCCTCGTACGAGCAGTACTTC
TRBV18	NA	TRBD2	TRBJ2-7	CASSPSGLAGDDEQYF	TGTGCCAGCTCACCATCCGGACTAGCGGGCGACGACGAGCAGTACTTC
TRBV5-1	NA	TRBD2	TRBJ2-3	CASSLVFASGSADTQYF	TGCGCCAGCAGCTTGGTTTTCGCTAGCGGGAGTGCAGATACGCAGTATTTT
TRBV5-5	NA	NA	TRBJ1-1	CASKEGDENTEAFF	TGTGCCAGCAAAGAGGGGGATGAGAACACTGAAGCTTTCTTT
TRBV19	NA	NA	TRBJ2-7	CASHPRGLFGGLYEQYF	TGTGCCAGTCATCCCCGGGGCCTCTTTGGGGGACTCTACGAGCAGTACTTC
TRBV19	few	NA	TRBJ2-7	CASSGAVFSEQYF	TGTGCCAGTAGTGGAGCGGTGTTCTCCGAGCAGTACTTC
TRBV5-1	few	TRBD2	TRBJ2-1	CASSLVASGNNEQFF	TGCGCCAGCAGCTTGGTGGCTAGCGGGAACAATGAGCAGTTCTTC
TRBV19	NA	NA	TRBJ1-5	CATGVGIQPQHF	TGTGCCACCGGGGTTGGGATCCAGCCCCAGCATTTT
TRBV19	NA	NA	TRBJ1-2	CASSTHLGRGTSYGYTF	TGTGCCAGTAGTACCCACCTGGGGAGGGGCACTAGCTATGGCTACACCTTC
TRBV6-5	NA	NA	TRBJ2-3	CASSYADSTDTQYF	TGTGCCAGCAGTTACGCGGATAGCACAGATACGCAGTATTTT
TRBV13	NA	NA	TRBJ2-7	CASSFDRLTYEQYF	TGTGCCAGCAGCTTTGACAGGCTAACCTACGAGCAGTACTTC
TRBV28	NA	NA	TRBJ1-1	CASSWRRAGAFF	TGTGCCAGCAGTTGGAGAAGGGCGGGGGCTTTCTTT
TRBV5-1	NA	TRBD2	TRBJ2-1	CASSLLGLAGGGDEQFF	TGCGCCAGCAGCTTGCTTGGACTAGCGGGAGGTGGCGATGAGCAGTTCTTC
TRBV6-5	NA	NA	TRBJ2-7	CASSYSYEVTTYEQYF	TGTGCCAGCAGTTACTCGTACGAAGTGACAACCTACGAGCAGTACTTC
TRBV7-2	NA	TRBD2	TRBJ2-3	CASSLVGLAGYTDTQYF	TGTGCCAGCAGCTTAGTAGGACTAGCGGGGTACACAGATACGCAGTATTTT
TRBV7-8	NA	TRBD2	TRBJ2-3	CASSKGTSGSFNTDTQYF	TGTGCCAGCAGCAAGGGGACTAGCGGGAGTTTTAACACAGATACGCAGTATTTT
TRBV7-8	NA	NA	TRBJ2-7	CASSKSLNAGFSYEQYF	TGTGCCAGCAGCAAATCCCTCAACGCGGGGTTCTCCTACGAGCAGTACTTC
TRBV5-1	once	TRBD1	TRBJ1-1	CASRQGVSQDTEAFF	TGCGCCAGCCGACAGGGAGTATCGCAGGACACTGAAGCTTTCTTT
TRBV29-1	NA	NA	TRBJ2-3	CSSLTGTSTDTQYF	TGCAGCTCGCTAACCGGGACTAGCACAGATACGCAGTATTTT
TRBV15	NA	NA	TRBJ1-5	CATSRDRAGWQPQHF	TGTGCCACCAGCAGAGATCGGGCAGGGTGGCAGCCCCAGCATTTT
TRBV6-5	NA	TRBD1	TRBJ2-5	CASRGTGETQYF	TGTGCCAGCCGAGGGACAGGGGAGACCCAGTACTTC
TRBV7-9	NA	NA	TRBJ2-2	CASSYGPREAIGELFF	TGTGCCAGCAGCTACGGGCCCCGGGAAGCCATCGGGGAGCTGTTTTTT
TRBV19	NA	TRBD1	TRBJ1-1	CASSNQGGSPEAFF	TGTGCCAGTAGTAACCAGGGGGGCTCCCCTGAAGCTTTCTTT
TRBV5-1	NA	NA	TRBJ2-7	CASRATYEQYF	TGCGCCAGCAGAGCGACCTACGAGCAGTACTTC
TRBV5-4	NA	NA	TRBJ2-6	CASSLGGGSSGANVLTF	TGTGCCAGCAGCTTGGGAGGGGGTAGCTCTGGGGCCAACGTCCTGACTTTC
TRBV30	once	TRBD2	TRBJ2-3	CAWSGRPPSVIAGVGDTQYF	TGTGCCTGGAGTGGAAGGCCCCCCTCCGTTATAGCGGGCGTGGGAGATACGCAGTATTTT
TRBV10-3	NA	NA	TRBJ2-1	CAISEGGRGSYNEQFF	TGTGCCATCAGTGAAGGAGGCAGGGGCTCCTACAATGAGCAGTTCTTC
TRBV18	NA	NA	TRBJ1-1	CASSQGGNTEAFF	TGTGCCAGCTCACAAGGCGGAAACACTGAAGCTTTCTTT
TRBV7-2	NA	NA	TRBJ2-7	CASSSQGSEQYF	TGTGCCAGCAGCTCACAGGGCTCCGAGCAGTACTTC
TRBV9	NA	TRBD1	TRBJ2-7	CASSVRDRTYEQYF	TGTGCCAGCAGCGTCCGGGACAGGACCTACGAGCAGTACTTC
TRBV10-3	NA	TRBD2	TRBJ2-7	CAITTGLAGNHEQYF	TGTGCCATCACAACCGGACTAGCGGGAAACCACGAGCAGTACTTC
TRBV6-5	NA	NA	TRBJ1-2	CASRGAGLYGYTF	TGTGCCAGCAGGGGAGCAGGACTTTATGGCTACACCTTC
TRBV7-3	NA	TRBD1	TRBJ2-2	CASSRVPQGAGTGELFF	TGTGCCAGCAGCCGTGTGCCGCAGGGGGCAGGCACCGGGGAGCTGTTTTTT